The source of this T cell receptor (beta chain) is a study of T cells in Graves' hyperthyroidism and ophthalmopathy. Study-level results: Ophthalmopathy could be told apart from stable hyperthyroidism with a 13 V-J model.

This clonotype was seen at least ten times. What it recognizes is unknown. The CDR3 regions of TCR beta were amplified from RNA transcripts. HTBI primers drove first-round RT-PCR of the TCR CDR3. Using its own MiXCR run on the multiplex PCR reads, TCRdb lists one record per CDR3 protein. Of 240,000 or so distinct CDR3 sequences listed, about a sixth are singletons. The CDR3 consists of 12 residues. In germline, CDR1 is SGDLS, CDR2 YYNGEE. V dropped 4 bases and J dropped 7 bases, with 12 bases sitting between them. The receptor's source is a woman under 30 with Graves' ophthalmopathy. The V and J genes are TRBV9 and TRBJ2-7; the D gene is possibly TRBD1 (6 bases). Input material: blood. DNA of the CDR3: TGTGCCAGCAGCACCCAGGGGAAAGAGCAGTACTTC. Translated: CASSTQGKEQYF.